One TCR beta chain is described in this entry. Some clones are missing from TCRdb's copy, which holds only in-frame ones; the method was immunoSEQ multiplex PCR. The data show 35,000 to 40,000 clones, around four fifths seen once. Treatment of the sample: preoperative locoregional IRX-2 cytokine immunotherapy. This phase Ib study tested locoregional IRX-2 cytokine immunotherapy given before surgery. The V end was cut by 4 bases, the J end by 6 bases, with 13 bases between. This CDR3 contains 14 residues. The data belong to a study of preoperative IRX-2 immunotherapy in early breast cancer. The clonotype originates from a human donor with breast cancer. The sequenced sample was lymph node tissue, obtained after IRX-2 immunotherapy. The chain is built from TRBV7-1 and TRBJ1-5; D unclear. TRBV7-1 is treated as an ORF (open reading frame) with a function not yet certain. The CDR3 DNA sequence: TGTGCCAGCAGCTTAGTCGTACAGCTTCAGCCCCAGCATTTT. Amino acids: CASSLVVQLQPQHF.